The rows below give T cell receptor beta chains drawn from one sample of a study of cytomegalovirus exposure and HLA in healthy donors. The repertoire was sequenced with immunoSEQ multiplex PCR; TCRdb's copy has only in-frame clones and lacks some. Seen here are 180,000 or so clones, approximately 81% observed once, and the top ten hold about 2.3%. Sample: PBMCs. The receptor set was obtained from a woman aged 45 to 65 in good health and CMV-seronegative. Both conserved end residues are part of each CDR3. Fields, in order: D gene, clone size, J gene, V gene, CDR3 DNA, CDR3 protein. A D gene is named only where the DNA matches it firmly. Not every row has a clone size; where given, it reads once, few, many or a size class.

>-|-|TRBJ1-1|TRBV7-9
TGTGCCAGCAGCTTAGGGAGGACAGCTTTGGGCAGAAGAGCTTTCTTT
CASSLGRTALGRRAFF
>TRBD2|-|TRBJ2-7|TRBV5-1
TGCGCCAGCAGCTTGGCCGGGACTAGCGGACCGTCCTACGAGCAGTACTTC
CASSLAGTSGPSYEQYF
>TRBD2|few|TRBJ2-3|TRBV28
TGTGCCAGCAGCCAGCGGGGGCCCGACACAGATACGCAGTATTTT
CASSQRGPDTDTQYF
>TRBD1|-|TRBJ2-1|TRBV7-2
TGTGCCAGCAGCTCACAGGGGGAGATTAGGAATGAGCAGTTCTTC
CASSSQGEIRNEQFF
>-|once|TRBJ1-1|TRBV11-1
TGTGCCAGCAGCTTAGTTTCCCGGGATCGACTGGCTGGGACTGAAGCTTTCTTT
CASSLVSRDRLAGTEAFF
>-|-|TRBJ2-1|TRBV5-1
TGCGCCAGCAGCTTGGGGCAGGGCTCCTACAATGAGCAGTTCTTC
CASSLGQGSYNEQFF
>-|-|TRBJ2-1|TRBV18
TGTGCCAGCTCACCCCAACAACAGCGGGACAATGAGCAGTTCTTC
CASSPQQQRDNEQFF
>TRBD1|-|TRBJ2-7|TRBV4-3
TGCGCCAGCAGCCAGAGACAGGGCTACGAGCAGTACTTC
CASSQRQGYEQYF
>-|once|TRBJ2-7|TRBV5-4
TGTGCCAGCAGCTTCGACAACTCCTACGAGCAGTACTTC
CASSFDNSYEQYF
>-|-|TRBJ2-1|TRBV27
TGTGCCAGCAGTTTCCCAGGGTTAAGTAGCAATGAGCAGTTCTTC
CASSFPGLSSNEQFF
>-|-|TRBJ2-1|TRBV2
TGTGCCAGCAGTGGAGGACACGCGAGCTCCTACAATGAGCAGTTCTTC
CASSGGHASSYNEQFF
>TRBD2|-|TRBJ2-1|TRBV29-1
TGCAGCGTTGAAGGGGCGTTAGCGGGCTACAATGAGCAGTTCTTC
CSVEGALAGYNEQFF
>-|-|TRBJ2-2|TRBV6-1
TGTGCCAGCAGGCATCCCCGGGAGCTGTTTTTT
CASRHPRELFF
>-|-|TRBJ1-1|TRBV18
TGTGCCAGCTCACCAGCCGTTCACAGGTTTGAAGCTTTCTTT
CASSPAVHRFEAFF
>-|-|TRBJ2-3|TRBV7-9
TGTGCCAGCAGCTTAGGCCCCCGGGGGAGGTTTCTTACAGATACGCAGTATTTT
CASSLGPRGRFLTDTQYF
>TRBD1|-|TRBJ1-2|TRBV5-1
TGCGCCAGCACCCCAGGGGGAGTTGACTATGGCTACACCTTC
CASTPGGVDYGYTF
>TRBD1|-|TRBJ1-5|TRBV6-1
TGTGCCAGCAGAGGACAGGGGCCCAATCAGCCCCAGCATTTT
CASRGQGPNQPQHF
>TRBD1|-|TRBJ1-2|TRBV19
TGTGCCAGTAGTGCAACCGGGACAGTCTATGGCTACACCTTC
CASSATGTVYGYTF
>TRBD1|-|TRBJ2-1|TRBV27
TGTGCCAGCAGTTTATGGGCAGGGGGTTCCTACAATGAGCAGTTCTTC
CASSLWAGGSYNEQFF
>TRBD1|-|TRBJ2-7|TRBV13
TGTGCCAGCAGCTTGGACAGGGCCTACGAGCAGTACTTC
CASSLDRAYEQYF
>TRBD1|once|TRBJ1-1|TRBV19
TGTGCCAGTAGTAAGCCGGGACAGATGAACACTGAAGCTTTCTTT
CASSKPGQMNTEAFF
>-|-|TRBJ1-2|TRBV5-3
TGTGCCACATGTGAGTCGGGGTGGCTCTACACCTTC
CATCESGWLYTF
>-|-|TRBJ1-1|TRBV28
TGTGCCAGCAGCCAACAAACAGGGAAGAACACTGAAGCTTTCTTT
CASSQQTGKNTEAFF
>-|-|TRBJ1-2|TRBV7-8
TGTGCCAGCAGCTTAGGGCATTCTAGTGGCTACACCTTC
CASSLGHSSGYTF
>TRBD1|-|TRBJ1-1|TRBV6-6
TGTGCCAGCGGGGGGACAGGGGGCTTGAACACTGAAGCTTTCTTT
CASGGTGGLNTEAFF
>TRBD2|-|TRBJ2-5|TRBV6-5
TGTGCCAGCAGTTACCGCCTAGCGGGAGGGAAGACCCAGTACTTC
CASSYRLAGGKTQYF
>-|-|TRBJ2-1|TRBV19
TGTGCCAGTAGTATCGAGGTGCATGAGCAGTTCTTC
CASSIEVHEQFF
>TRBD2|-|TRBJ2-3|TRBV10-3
TGTGCCATCAGTGATTCGGGACTAGCGGGGATCACAGATACGCAGTATTTT
CAISDSGLAGITDTQYF
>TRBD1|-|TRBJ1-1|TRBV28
TGTGCCACCAGGGGGGGACCCTGGGGTGAAGCTTTCTTT
CATRGGPWGEAFF
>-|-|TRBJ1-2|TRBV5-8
TGTGCCAGCAGCTTGCGTCTCTTAGGCTACACCTTC
CASSLRLLGYTF
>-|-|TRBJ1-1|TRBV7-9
TGTGCCAGCAGCTTAGCGCTCGGGGGGTGGACTGAAGCTTTCTTT
CASSLALGGWTEAFF